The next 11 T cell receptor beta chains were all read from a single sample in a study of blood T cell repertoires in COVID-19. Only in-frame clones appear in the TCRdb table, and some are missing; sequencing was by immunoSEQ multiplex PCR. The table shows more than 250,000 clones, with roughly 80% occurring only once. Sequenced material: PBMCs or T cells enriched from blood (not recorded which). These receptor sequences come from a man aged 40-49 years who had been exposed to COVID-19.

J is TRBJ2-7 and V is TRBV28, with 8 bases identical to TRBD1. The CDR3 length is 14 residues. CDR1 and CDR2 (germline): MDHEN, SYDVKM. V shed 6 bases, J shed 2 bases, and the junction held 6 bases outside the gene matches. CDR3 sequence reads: CASRGQVLTYEQYF. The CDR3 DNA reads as TGTGCCAGCAGGGGACAGGTCCTTACCTACGAGCAGTACTTC.

DNA of the CDR3: TGTGCCAGCAGCCCGACCGGACTAGCGGACTCCTACAATGAGCAGTTCTTC. Translating it yields CASSPTGLADSYNEQFF. V gene TRBV11-3 combines with J gene TRBJ2-1; TRBD2 agrees at 10 bases. The V and J ends lost 5 bases and 0 bases, in that order; junction bases with no gene match: 7. The germline gives CDR1 SGHNT, CDR2 YENEEA. CDR3 length: 17 residues.

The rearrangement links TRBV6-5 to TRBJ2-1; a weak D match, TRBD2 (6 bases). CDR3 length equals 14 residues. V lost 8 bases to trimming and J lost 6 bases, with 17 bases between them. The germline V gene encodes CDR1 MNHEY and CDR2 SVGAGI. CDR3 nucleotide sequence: TGTGCCAGCTCCGGCAAGACGGGAGTCAATGAGCAGTTCTTC. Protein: CASSGKTGVNEQFF.

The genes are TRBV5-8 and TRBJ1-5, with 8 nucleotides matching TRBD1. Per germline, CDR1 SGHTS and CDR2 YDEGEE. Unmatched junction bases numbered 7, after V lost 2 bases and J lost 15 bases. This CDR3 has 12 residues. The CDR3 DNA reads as TGTGCCAGCAGCTTAAGGACGGACAGGGTGCATTTT. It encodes CASSLRTDRVHF. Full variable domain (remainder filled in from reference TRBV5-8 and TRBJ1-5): EAGVTQSPTHLIKTRGQQATLRCSPISGHTSVYWYQQALGLGLQFLLWYDEGEERNRGNFPPRFSGRQFPNYSSELNVNALELEDSALYLCASSLRTDRVHFGDGTRLSIL.

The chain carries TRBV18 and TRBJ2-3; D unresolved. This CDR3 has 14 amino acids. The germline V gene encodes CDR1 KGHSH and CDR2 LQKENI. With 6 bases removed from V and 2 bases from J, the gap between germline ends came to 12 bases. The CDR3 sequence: CASSPQTSTDTQYF. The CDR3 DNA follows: TGTGCCAGCTCTCCTCAAACTTCCACAGATACGCAGTATTTT.

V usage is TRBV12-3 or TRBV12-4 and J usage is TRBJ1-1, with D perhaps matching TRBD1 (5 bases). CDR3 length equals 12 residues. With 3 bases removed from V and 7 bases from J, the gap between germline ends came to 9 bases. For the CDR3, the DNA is TGTGCCAGCAGTTTCAACAGGAATGAAGCTTTCTTT. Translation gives CASSFNRNEAFF.

The CDR3 DNA follows: TGTGCCAGCAGCTCTCGACAGGGGACCAATTCACCCCTCCACTTT. It yields the protein CASSSRQGTNSPLHF. This rearrangement joins TRBV3-1 (or the pseudogene TRBV3-2) to TRBJ1-6; 8 nucleotides match TRBD1. The CDR3 extends over 15 amino acids. Trimming took 5 bases from V and 7 from J; bases not matched to a gene: 7. From germline, CDR1 is LGHDT and CDR2 YNNKEL (reference sequence).

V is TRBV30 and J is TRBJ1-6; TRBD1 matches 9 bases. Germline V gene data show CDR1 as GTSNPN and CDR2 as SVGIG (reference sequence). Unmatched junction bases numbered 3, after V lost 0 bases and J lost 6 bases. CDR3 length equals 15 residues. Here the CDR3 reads CAWSVQGAINSPLHF. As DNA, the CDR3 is TGTGCCTGGAGTGTACAGGGGGCTATTAATTCACCCCTCCACTTT.

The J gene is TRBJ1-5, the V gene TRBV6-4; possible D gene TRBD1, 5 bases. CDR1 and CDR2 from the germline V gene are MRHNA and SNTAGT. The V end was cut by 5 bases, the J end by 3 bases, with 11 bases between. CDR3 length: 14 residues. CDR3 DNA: TGTGCCAGCAGTCCCCAGGGAAACAATCAGCCCCAGCATTTT. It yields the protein CASSPQGNNQPQHF.

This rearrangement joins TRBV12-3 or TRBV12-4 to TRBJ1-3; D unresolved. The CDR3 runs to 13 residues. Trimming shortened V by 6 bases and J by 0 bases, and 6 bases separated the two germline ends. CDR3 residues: CASSPSSGNTIYF. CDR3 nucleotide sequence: TGTGCCAGCAGCCCCTCCTCTGGAAACACCATATATTTT.

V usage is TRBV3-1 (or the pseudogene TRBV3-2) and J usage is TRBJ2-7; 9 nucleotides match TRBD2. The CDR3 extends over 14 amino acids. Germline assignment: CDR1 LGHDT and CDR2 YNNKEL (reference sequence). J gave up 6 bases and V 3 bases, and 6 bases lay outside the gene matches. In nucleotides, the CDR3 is TGTGCCAGCAGCCAGTTTCGCGGGAGGGCCGAGCAGTACTTC. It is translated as CASSQFRGRAEQYF.